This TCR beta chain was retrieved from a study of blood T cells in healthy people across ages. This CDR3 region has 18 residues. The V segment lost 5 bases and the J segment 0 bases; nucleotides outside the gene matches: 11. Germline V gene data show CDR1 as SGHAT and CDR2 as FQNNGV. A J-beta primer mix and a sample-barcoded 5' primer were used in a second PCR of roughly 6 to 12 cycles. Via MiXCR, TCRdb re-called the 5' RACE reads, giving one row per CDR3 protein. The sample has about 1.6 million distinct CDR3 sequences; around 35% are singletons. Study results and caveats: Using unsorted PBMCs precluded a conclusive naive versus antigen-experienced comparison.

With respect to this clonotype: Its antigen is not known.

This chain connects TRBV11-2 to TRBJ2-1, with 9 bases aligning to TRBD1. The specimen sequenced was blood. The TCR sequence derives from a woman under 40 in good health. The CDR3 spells CASSKIQGAKYSYNEQFF. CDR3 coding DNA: TGTGCCAGCAGCAAGATACAGGGGGCCAAATACTCCTACAATGAGCAGTTCTTC.